This T cell receptor (beta chain) was profiled in a study of regulatory T cells in long-lasting Graves disease (dated by TCRdb to the early 2020s). Background on the whole study: Persistent Graves' disease was defined as antithyroid drug treatment for over 5 years with persistently positive TSH receptor autoantibodies. Peripheral blood TCR sequencing and RNA sequencing compared persistent Graves' disease patients with newly diagnosed Graves' disease patients. On average, persistent Graves' disease patients in the clinical cohort had been on antithyroid drugs for roughly 11 years. A total of 35 or so samples underwent TCR sequencing: approximately 13 from persistent and around 20 from newly diagnosed Graves' disease patients. The study took place in China and was registered as a clinical trial. The research as a whole found: Compared with newly diagnosed patients, persistent Graves' disease patients had lower TCR Shannon entropy and fewer highly expanded clones, which suggests clonal expansion. More public clonotypes were shared among persistent patients (roughly 2,700) than among newly diagnosed patients (roughly 1,000). Peripheral blood alone was examined, since thyroid tissue, which constituted the primary lesion, could not be accessed. Persistent disease showed preferential use of TRBV28, TRBJ1-2 and TRBJ2-5, whereas newly diagnosed disease favored TRBV20-1 and TRBJ2-1. The authors acknowledged the small sample size as a limitation that may reduce accuracy. Sequencing and analysis were restricted to the TCR beta chain.

Based on the germline V gene, the CDR1 and CDR2 sequences are MDHEN and SYDVKM. The V and J ends are trimmed by 3 bases and 2 bases, leaving 7 bases between them. Including both end residues, the CDR3 is 13 amino acids long. Kept here is only the CDR3 DNA, which spans 39 bases and is read in frame from base 1. The library was produced with multiplex PCR. These reads were obtained on an Illumina HiSeq 4000. CDR3 regions were amplified by Arm-PCR with iRepertoire HTBI primers to construct TCR beta libraries. Before sequencing, the PCR products went through gel purification. The study's own analysis went as follows. Gene usage analysis of CDR3 amino acid clonotypes used the 50 to 70 TRBV and 14 TRBJ segments found across samples. COPE and FqMerger were used to merge the filtered high-quality paired reads into contigs. BLAST was used to align contigs to the IMGT TRBV, TRBD and TRBJ reference genes, and CDR3 was defined following IMGT. Clonotypes above 0.1% frequency were classified as highly expanded clones. Shannon entropy was used to measure repertoire diversity, and the Gini coefficient was used to measure V-J evenness. Clonotypes shared by more than one individual were considered public. TCRdb's own reprocessing of the public reads used fastp at Q25 and MiXCR and kept productive beta chains. Rows merge per CDR3 protein into single entries with the most common DNA and genes. TCRdb's processing, not the study's, gives the V and J calls here. The sample table records some 470,000 distinct CDR3 sequences; 20% to 25% of these occur just once. The ten largest clones capture over 6% of the sample.

Note on this clonotype: Its antigen is unknown. A read error is likely, as this CDR3 ends without the conserved phenylalanine or tryptophan.

Reading the label with the study, this specimen's time point is: persistent/refractory GD, antithyroid drugs over 5 years with positive TRAb. RNA was extracted from PBMCs in TRIzol for both TCR sequencing and RNA sequencing. The diagnosis of Graves' disease followed American Thyroid Association guidelines. Recruitment of patients was carried out at an endocrinology department in Xi'an, China. Each patient gave 7 to 9.5 milliliters of peripheral blood, collected in an EDTA anticoagulant tube. Ficoll Paque Plus density gradient separation was used to isolate PBMCs, and no further T cell sorting was performed. RNA quality was checked with an Agilent 2100 Bioanalyzer and agarose gel, and concentration with a NanoDrop 2000.

This sequence originates from a female donor with Graves disease. Specimen: peripheral blood mononuclear cells (PBMCs), collected when the disease was refractory, from a patient treated with antithyroid drugs. The V and J segments used are TRBV28 and TRBJ1-2; the D gene is not confidently resolved. The nucleotide sequence reads as follows: TGTGCCAGCAGTTTTGGGCAGAACTATGGCTACACCATC. Translated, it reads CASSFGQNYGYTI.